The 25 T cell receptor beta chains given below trace back to one sample, sequenced in a study of regulatory T cells in long-lasting Graves disease. Stated time point: newly diagnosed GD, antithyroid drugs for less than 3 months. Isolated PBMC RNA provided the starting material for the TCR library. With iRepertoire HTBI primers and Arm-PCR of CDR3 regions, TCR beta libraries were built. MiXCR, run by TCRdb on the multiplex PCR reads, gives a single entry per CDR3 protein. The sample contains around 360,000 distinct CDR3 sequences, around 15% of which appear only once. These data also featured in a second study, about T cells in Graves' hyperthyroidism and ophthalmopathy.

The material sequenced was peripheral blood mononuclear cells (PBMCs), taken at new diagnosis, from a patient treated with antithyroid drugs. These receptors originate from a woman under 30 with Graves disease.

Worth noting for this clonotype: A much larger clonotype is one base distant, so this may be a read error. CDR3 region: CASSLAGPTRDTQYF. CDR3 sequence (DNA): TGTGCCAGCAGTTTAGCCGGGCCTACACGGGATACGCAGTATTTT. J is TRBJ2-3 and V is TRBV28; D gene ambiguous. This CDR3 comprises 15 residues. V was cut by 2 bases and J by 6 bases, with 15 bases left in between. Germline CDR1 is MDHEN and CDR2 is SYDVKM. The whole variable domain, filled in from reference TRBV28 and TRBJ2-3, reads DVKVTQSSRYLVKRTGEKVFLECVQDMDHENMFWYRQDPGLGLRLIYFSYDVKMKEKGDIPEGYSVSREKKERFSLILESASTNQTSMYLCASSLAGPTRDTQYFGPGTRLTVL.

This clonotype was counted ten times or more. This sequence joins TRBV7-9 and TRBJ2-1, with D possibly being TRBD2 (5 bases). Trimming cost V 4 bases and J 10 bases, with 14 bases left between them. The V gene's germline CDR1 is SEHNR and CDR2 FQNEAQ (reference sequence). The CDR3 runs to 13 residues. CDR3 sequence: CASSSGLSLEQFF. CDR3 bases: TGTGCCAGCAGCTCCGGACTCTCCCTGGAGCAGTTCTTC.

This clonotype was seen a few times. The rearrangement joins TRBV29-1 to TRBJ2-3, with D unresolved. The CDR3 contains 14 residues. Germline V gives CDR1 SQVTM, CDR2 ANQGSEA. Trimming stripped 4 bases from V and 4 bases from J, with 15 bases between. DNA of the CDR3: TGCAGCGTTGTGGGCGGCTGGGCGGCAGATACGCAGTATTTT. As protein: CSVVGGWAADTQYF.

This clonotype was seen ten or more times. The V gene is TRBV5-1, the J gene TRBJ2-3; 12 positions match TRBD2. Losses at the gene ends were 4 bases for V and 3 bases for J; bases not matched to a gene: 6. The CDR3 has 16 residues. Germline CDR1 and CDR2: SGHRS and YFSETQ. CDR3 nucleotide sequence: TGCGCCAGCAGCCTAAAGACTAGCGGGGGAACAGATACGCAGTATTTT. Protein: CASSLKTSGGTDTQYF.

This rearrangement joins TRBV7-8 to TRBJ2-7; 14 positions match TRBD2. V was clipped by 5 bases and J by 4 bases; unmatched bases: 7. CDR3 length: 16 amino acids. Looked up from germline, CDR1 is SGHVS and CDR2 is FQNEAQ. CDR3: CASSPGTSGRGYEQYF. The CDR3 DNA reads TGTGCCAGCAGCCCAGGGACTAGCGGGAGAGGATACGAGCAGTACTTC.

This clonotype was seen many times. J is TRBJ2-7 and V is TRBV7-2; perhaps TRBD1 as D (6 bases). The V end lost 4 bases, the J end lost 1 base, and 14 bases lay between the germline ends. The germline V gene encodes CDR1 SGHTA and CDR2 FQGNSA. The CDR3 covers 15 residues. The CDR3 sequence: CASSSRQVRSYEQYF. The DNA for the CDR3 is TGTGCCAGCAGCTCCCGACAGGTGCGGTCCTACGAGCAGTACTTC.

The sample holds many counts of this clonotype. The chain has TRBV7-2 and TRBJ1-1, with TRBD1 as a possible D gene (6 bases). The CDR3 sequence is 15 residues long. In germline, CDR1 is SGHTA, CDR2 FQGNSA. The V and J ends lost 2 bases and 10 bases respectively, with 20 bases between them. This chain's CDR3 is CASSLIGGGSVAAFF. DNA for the CDR3: TGTGCCAGCAGCTTAATAGGGGGGGGCAGCGTCGCAGCTTTCTTT.

This clonotype has ten or more counts. The chain combines TRBV7-8 with TRBJ2-7; maybe TRBD1 (5 bases). Trimming removed 3 bases at V and 1 base at J, with 16 bases between. CDR1 SGHVS and CDR2 FQNEAQ come from the germline V gene. This CDR3 comprises 16 residues. The CDR3 protein is CASSFRTLDFSYEQYF. CDR3 bases: TGTGCCAGCAGCTTCCGGACACTTGATTTTTCCTACGAGCAGTACTTC.

Concerning this clonotype itself: An end of the junction does not agree with germline; a read error may underlie this. This rearrangement joins TRBV6-2 or TRBV6-3 to TRBJ1-1; no clear D. The CDR3 has 12 residues. The germline CDR1 and CDR2 sequences are MNHEY and SVGEGT. The CDR3 sequence: CASSHSTGEAFF. In DNA form, the CDR3 reads TGTGCCAGCAGTCACTCGACGGGTGAAGCTTTCTTT.

This clonotype was detected many times. V gene TRBV7-3 combines with J gene TRBJ1-2, with D unresolved. CDR1 and CDR2 (germline): SGHTA, FQGTGA. The CDR3 spans 15 residues. V gave up 0 bases and J gave up 1 base, with 9 bases separating them. CDR3 nucleotides: TGTGCCAGCAGCTTAACGGGCGGGAATAACTATGGCTACACCTTC. Its translation: CASSLTGGNNYGYTF.

This clonotype was counted many times. The chain couples TRBV5-1 to TRBJ1-1; D unclear. There are 14 residues in the CDR3. V was trimmed by 2 bases and J by 3 bases, leaving 11 bases between them. CDR1 is SGHRS and CDR2 is YFSETQ in the germline V gene. The CDR3: CASSLVDGYTEAFF. In nucleotides, the CDR3 is TGCGCCAGCAGCTTAGTGGACGGATACACTGAAGCTTTCTTT. Filled out from reference TRBV5-1 and TRBJ1-1, the complete variable domain reads KAGVTQTPRYLIKTRGQQVTLSCSPISGHRSVSWYQQTPGQGLQFLFEYFSETQRNKGNFPGRFSGRQFSNSRSEMNVSTLELGDSALYLCASSLVDGYTEAFFGQGTRLTVV.

In this sample, this clonotype turned up many times. The chain has TRBV20-1 and TRBJ1-2; a weak D match, TRBD1 (5 bases). The CDR3 is 12 residues long. Per germline, CDR1 DFQATT and CDR2 SNEGSKA (reference sequence). The germline V and J ends were trimmed by 4 bases and 5 bases, with 11 bases remaining between them. Written as DNA, the CDR3 is TGCAGTGCTAAGAGGGACCTATATGGCTACACCTTC. Translation gives CSAKRDLYGYTF.

This clonotype was picked up many times. The rearrangement links TRBV9 to TRBJ2-5; TRBD2 matches 10 bases. V dropped 3 bases and J dropped 5; count of bases not matched to a gene: 4. CDR1 SGDLS and CDR2 YYNGEE come from the germline V gene. The CDR3 has 14 amino acids. The chain's CDR3 is CASSATTSGETQYF. CDR3 coding DNA: TGTGCCAGCAGCGCAACGACTAGCGGGGAGACCCAGTACTTC. Looking up the rest from reference TRBV9 and TRBJ2-5 gives the full variable domain: DSGVTQTPKHLITATGQRVTLRCSPRSGDLSVYWYQQSLDQGLQFLIQYYNGEERAKGNILERFSAQQFPDLHSELNLSSLELGDSALYFCASSATTSGETQYFGPGTRLLVL.

This clonotype has ten or more counts. The V gene is TRBV12-3 or TRBV12-4, the J gene TRBJ1-1; D not certain. CDR3 length: 12 amino acids. Trimming removed 4 bases from V and 5 bases from J, with 8 bases in between. The CDR3 DNA reads as TGTGCCAGCAGTTCACGCCGGACTGAAGCTTTCTTT. Translated: CASSSRRTEAFF.

Ten or more counts support this clonotype. This chain connects TRBV11-2 to TRBJ2-3; D perhaps matches TRBD1 (6 bases). Trimming removed 3 bases from V and 8 bases from J, with 12 bases in between. The CDR3 covers 13 residues. Looked up from germline, CDR1 is SGHAT and CDR2 is FQNNGV. The CDR3 coding sequence is TGTGCCAGCAGCTTCCTAAGACAGGCTACGCAGTATTTT. Translating it yields CASSFLRQATQYF. Looking up the rest from reference TRBV11-2 and TRBJ2-3 gives the full variable domain: EAGVAQSPRYKIIEKRQSVAFWCNPISGHATLYWYQQILGQGPKLLIQFQNNGVVDDSQLPKDRFSAERLKGVDSTLKIQPAKLEDSAVYLCASSFLRQATQYFGPGTRLTVL.

This clonotype was detected ten times or more. CDR3 region: CASNQRIGQPQHF. The CDR3 DNA reads TGTGCCAGCAATCAAAGGATTGGCCAGCCCCAGCATTTT. This chain links TRBV28 with TRBJ1-5, with D uncertain. Trimming stripped 7 bases from V and 7 bases from J, with 14 bases between. The length of the CDR3 is 13 residues. The germline V gene encodes CDR1 MDHEN and CDR2 SYDVKM.

In this sample, this clonotype turned up many times. The chain is built from TRBV2 and TRBJ2-1; the match to TRBD2 covers 12 bases. Unmatched junction bases numbered 8, after V lost 6 bases and J lost 5 bases. The CDR3 has 16 amino acids. The germline gives CDR1 SNHLY, CDR2 FYNNEI. Here the CDR3 DNA reads TGTGCCAGCAGCCCCCTAGCGGGAGGGCTGAACAATGAGCAGTTCTTC. It translates to CASSPLAGGLNNEQFF.

This clonotype was counted between two and nine times. The chain recombines TRBV6-1 with TRBJ2-1, with 8 bases lining up with TRBD1. V lost 6 bases and J lost 1; bases outside the gene matches: 8. The CDR3 contains 16 residues. Looked up from germline, CDR1 is MNHNS and CDR2 is SASEGT. CDR3 in amino acids: CASSPGDRGSYNEQFF. The DNA for the CDR3 is TGTGCCAGCAGCCCCGGCGACAGGGGTTCCTACAATGAGCAGTTCTTC.

This clonotype was observed once. This chain joins TRBV20-1 and TRBJ2-1; TRBD2 is a possible D gene (5 bases). With 5 bases removed from V and 3 bases from J, the gap between germline ends came to 11 bases. CDR3 length: 13 residues. Looked up from germline, CDR1 is DFQATT and CDR2 is SNEGSKA (reference sequence). CDR3 in amino acids: CSAPERSYNEQFF. In nucleotides, the CDR3 is TGCAGTGCTCCCGAGCGGAGCTACAATGAGCAGTTCTTC.

This rearrangement joins TRBV4-1 to TRBJ2-2; D might be TRBD2 (6 bases). V gave up 1 base and J gave up 7 bases, with 16 bases separating them. The CDR3 has 16 amino acids. In germline, CDR1 is MGHRA, CDR2 YSYEKL. The chain's CDR3 is CASSQARLGYIGELFF. CDR3 nucleotides: TGCGCCAGCAGCCAAGCTAGACTAGGCTACATCGGGGAGCTGTTTTTT.

This clonotype appeared a few times. CDR3 loop: CASSINDLPAGVPLHF. The CDR3 region has the DNA TGTGCCAGTAGTATCAATGACCTCCCGGCGGGGGTACCCCTCCACTTT. The chain carries TRBV19 and TRBJ1-6; weak D call: TRBD1 (5 bases). The germline gives CDR1 LNHDA, CDR2 SQIVND (reference sequence). Trimming stripped 3 bases from V and 12 bases from J, with 21 bases between. The CDR3 runs to 16 residues.

This clonotype was counted only a few times. One end of the junction varies from germline; a read error may be responsible. This sequence joins TRBV7-7 and TRBJ2-5; D is ambiguous. This CDR3 has 15 residues. Germline V gene data show CDR1 as SSHAT and CDR2 as FNYEAQ (reference sequence). CDR3 bases: TGTGCTAGCAGCTTAGAAGCTGGGCCCCAAGAGACCCAGTACTTC. It specifies CASSLEAGPQETQYF.

To note about this clonotype: Given the absence of the conserved phenylalanine or tryptophan at the CDR3 end, a read error is likely. The DNA is omitted, as the CDR3 cannot be located on it reliably, and the CDR3 follows TCRdb's listing. The chain uses TRBV5-1 and TRBJ2-1; TRBD2 is the table's D call, not checked against the DNA. The CDR3 has 15 residues if both end residues are counted. CDR1 is SGHRS, CDR2 YFSETQ, per germline. CDR3 sequence: CASSSGLAQGNEQVC.

This clonotype was detected ten times or more. The chain carries TRBV18 and TRBJ1-1; the D is unclear. Germline CDR1 reads KGHSH; CDR2 reads LQKENI. The CDR3 sequence is 14 residues long. V shed 3 bases and J shed 2 bases, with 10 bases lying between them. The CDR3 DNA sequence: TGTGCCAGCTCACCGCAGATCTTAAACACTGAAGCTTTCTTT. Residues: CASSPQILNTEAFF.

The count of this clonotype is one. The chain carries TRBV15 and TRBJ1-1; a weak D match, TRBD1 (6 bases). Trimming cost V 1 base and J 1 base, with 7 bases left between them. Per germline, CDR1 LNHNV and CDR2 YYDKDF (reference sequence). This CDR3 is 14 amino acids long. DNA of the CDR3: TGTGCCACCAGCAGAGCAGGGGCGAACACTGAAGCTTTCTTT. This encodes CATSRAGANTEAFF. The full variable domain, rest sourced from reference TRBV15 and TRBJ1-1, is DAMVIQNPRYQVTQFGKPVTLSCSQTLNHNVMYWYQQKSSQAPKLLFHYYDKDFNNEADTPDNFQSRRPNTSFCFLDIRSPGLGDTAMYLCATSRAGANTEAFFGQGTRLTVV.